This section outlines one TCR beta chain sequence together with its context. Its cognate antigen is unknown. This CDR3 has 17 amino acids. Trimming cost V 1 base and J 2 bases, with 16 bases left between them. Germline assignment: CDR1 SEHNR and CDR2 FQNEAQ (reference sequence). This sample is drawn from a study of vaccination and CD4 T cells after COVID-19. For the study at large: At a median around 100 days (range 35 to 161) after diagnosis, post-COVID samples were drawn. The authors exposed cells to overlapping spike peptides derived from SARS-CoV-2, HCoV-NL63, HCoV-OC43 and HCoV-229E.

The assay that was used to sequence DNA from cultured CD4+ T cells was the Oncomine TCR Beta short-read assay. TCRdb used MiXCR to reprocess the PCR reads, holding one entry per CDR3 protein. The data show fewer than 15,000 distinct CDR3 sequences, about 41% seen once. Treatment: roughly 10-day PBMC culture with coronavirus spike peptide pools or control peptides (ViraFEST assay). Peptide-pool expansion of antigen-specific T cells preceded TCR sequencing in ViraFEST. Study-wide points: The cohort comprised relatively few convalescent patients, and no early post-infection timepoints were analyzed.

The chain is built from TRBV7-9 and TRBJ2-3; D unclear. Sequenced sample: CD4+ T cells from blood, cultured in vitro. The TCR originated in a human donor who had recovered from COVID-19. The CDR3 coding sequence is TGTGCCAGCAGCTTAGTACCGGTTTGGCAGGTCACAGATACGCAGTATTTT. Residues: CASSLVPVWQVTDTQYF.